The rows below give T cell receptor beta chains drawn from one sample of a study of blood T cell repertoires in COVID-19. Sequencing used immunoSEQ multiplex PCR; TCRdb keeps in-frame clones, though not all of them. The sample holds tens of thousands of clones, about nine tenths seen once. The sample taken for sequencing was peripheral blood. The source is a man aged 55-75 years with COVID-19, enrolled during active disease. Both conserved end residues are part of each CDR3. The order of the fields is CDR3 protein, J gene, clone size, V gene. Only part of the rows carry a size: once, few, many, or a class if the clone is expanded.

CDR3: CAWSRSGGGREQFF
J: TRBJ2-1
size: NA
V: TRBV30

CDR3: CASSLETSADTQYF
J: TRBJ2-3
size: NA
V: TRBV7-2

CDR3: CASRRTGGIYGYTF
J: TRBJ1-2
size: NA
V: TRBV2

CDR3: CASSWTMRDTQYF
J: TRBJ2-3
size: NA
V: TRBV7-6

CDR3: CASSLLLIGSSYNEQFF
J: TRBJ2-1
size: NA
V: TRBV11-2

CDR3: CAWTPGLAGDPYEQYF
J: TRBJ2-7
size: NA
V: TRBV30

CDR3: CASSLGTTDNEQFF
J: TRBJ2-1
size: once
V: TRBV5-1

CDR3: CASGIRGSNEKLFF
J: TRBJ1-4
size: NA
V: TRBV3-1/TRBV3-2

CDR3: CASSQSGYTGELFF
J: TRBJ2-2
size: NA
V: TRBV3-1/TRBV3-2

CDR3: CAWGLAGGNEQFF
J: TRBJ2-1
size: NA
V: TRBV30

CDR3: CASTMLNHGRGQGYNEQFF
J: TRBJ2-1
size: NA
V: TRBV19

CDR3: CASSRASRGVEVSPLHF
J: TRBJ1-6
size: NA
V: TRBV19

CDR3: CASNPTGANAYEQYF
J: TRBJ2-7
size: NA
V: TRBV6-5

CDR3: CSVLAATYNEQFF
J: TRBJ2-1
size: NA
V: TRBV29-1

CDR3: CASSPPGTGFRNQPQHF
J: TRBJ1-5
size: once
V: TRBV27

CDR3: CAISESEGASYEQYF
J: TRBJ2-7
size: NA
V: TRBV10-3

CDR3: CASSVDRVNTEAFF
J: TRBJ1-1
size: NA
V: TRBV18

CDR3: CAISPRGRNTEAFF
J: TRBJ1-1
size: NA
V: TRBV10-3

CDR3: CASSPGQLNTEAFF
J: TRBJ1-1
size: NA
V: TRBV7-3

CDR3: CASSLAGLVSGNTIYF
J: TRBJ1-3
size: NA
V: TRBV7-9

CDR3: CASSEVGLAYGETQYF
J: TRBJ2-5
size: NA
V: TRBV2

CDR3: CASSSTDRGGTEAFF
J: TRBJ1-1
size: NA
V: TRBV2

CDR3: CASSSYWTGGGYEQYF
J: TRBJ2-7
size: NA
V: TRBV5-1

CDR3: CASSATTGTYEQYF
J: TRBJ2-7
size: NA
V: TRBV28

CDR3: CASSLGLAGPAQETQYF
J: TRBJ2-5
size: NA
V: TRBV5-4

CDR3: CASSFSDYGYTF
J: TRBJ1-2
size: once
V: TRBV7-9

CDR3: CASSTFLGAETQYF
J: TRBJ2-5
size: few
V: TRBV5-5

CDR3: CASSVSAGHEQYF
J: TRBJ2-7
size: NA
V: TRBV9

CDR3: CASSPGTNGFEQYF
J: TRBJ2-7
size: NA
V: TRBV7-9

CDR3: CATSRVRTGDPQTEAFF
J: TRBJ1-1
size: once
V: TRBV15

CDR3: CASSSRTGRNEQFF
J: TRBJ2-1
size: NA
V: TRBV6-1

CDR3: CASSISGKDYGYTF
J: TRBJ1-2
size: NA
V: TRBV19

CDR3: CASCPRGGFSNQPQHF
J: TRBJ1-5
size: NA
V: TRBV23-1

CDR3: CASSPGQGGPYEQYF
J: TRBJ2-7
size: NA
V: TRBV18

CDR3: CASSRQGRGHGELFF
J: TRBJ2-2
size: NA
V: TRBV6-5

CDR3: CSVEGGQDPRGGYTF
J: TRBJ1-2
size: NA
V: TRBV29-1

CDR3: CASSLSGTGYGYTF
J: TRBJ1-2
size: NA
V: TRBV11-2

CDR3: CASSPGTGAASGANVLTF
J: TRBJ2-6
size: NA
V: TRBV4-1

CDR3: CASSPWTGVSYEQYF
J: TRBJ2-7
size: NA
V: TRBV6-5

CDR3: CASTLDRNYEQYF
J: TRBJ2-7
size: NA
V: TRBV6-5

CDR3: CASSLAISSYEQYF
J: TRBJ2-7
size: NA
V: TRBV19

CDR3: CASSPEESSYNEQFF
J: TRBJ2-1
size: NA
V: TRBV18

CDR3: CATSDAGTVHGYTF
J: TRBJ1-2
size: NA
V: TRBV24-1